This T cell receptor (beta chain) was retrieved from a study of OX40 agonist ivuxolimab in advanced cancers. Study-wide context: The study gave patients intravenous ivuxolimab at 0.01 to 10 mg/kg every 2 weeks. Partial responses were achieved by three patients, one with hepatocellular carcinoma and two with cutaneous melanoma.

Trimming removed 9 bases at V and 12 bases at J, with 12 bases between. The CDR3 is 10 amino acids. CDR1 is LNHDA and CDR2 is SQIVND in the germline V gene (reference sequence). Only in-frame clones appear in the TCRdb table, and some are missing; sequencing was by immunoSEQ multiplex PCR. Of 37,000 or so clones detected, around 80% appear once; the ten largest clones hold roughly 2%. The chain has TRBV19 and TRBJ2-1; no clear D. This clonotype was obtained from an adult with an advanced solid tumor such as melanoma, head and neck, liver or kidney cancer. The sample was CD4+ or CD8+ T cells sorted from blood, taken in a trial of the OX40 agonist ivuxolimab. The CDR3 spells CASSLKGQFF. CDR3 DNA: TGTGCCAGCTCCTTAAAGGGGCAGTTCTTC.